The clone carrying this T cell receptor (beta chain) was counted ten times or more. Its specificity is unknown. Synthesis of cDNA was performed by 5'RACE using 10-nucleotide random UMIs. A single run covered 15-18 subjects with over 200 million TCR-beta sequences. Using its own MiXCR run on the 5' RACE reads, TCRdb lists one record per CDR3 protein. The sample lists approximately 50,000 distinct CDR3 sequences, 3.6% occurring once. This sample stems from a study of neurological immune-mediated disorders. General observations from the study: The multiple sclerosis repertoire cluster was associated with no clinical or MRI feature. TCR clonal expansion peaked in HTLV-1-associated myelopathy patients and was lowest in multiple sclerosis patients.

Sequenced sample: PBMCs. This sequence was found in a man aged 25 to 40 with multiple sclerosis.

The CDR3 is CASQGLADYNEQFF. The CDR3 bases are TGTGCCAGCCAGGGACTAGCGGACTACAATGAGCAGTTCTTC. The chain joins TRBV28 to TRBJ2-1; 11 bases map to TRBD2. The CDR3 runs 14 residues. The trim removed 8 bases at V and 3 bases at J, leaving 3 bases unmatched. Germline assignment: CDR1 MDHEN and CDR2 SYDVKM. Full variable domain (remainder filled in from reference TRBV28 and TRBJ2-1): DVKVTQSSRYLVKRTGEKVFLECVQDMDHENMFWYRQDPGLGLRLIYFSYDVKMKEKGDIPEGYSVSREKKERFSLILESASTNQTSMYLCASQGLADYNEQFFGPGTRLTVL.